Listed below are T cell receptor beta chains from one sample, sequenced in a study of T cell responses to AZD1222 COVID-19 vaccine. Sequencing was performed with immunoSEQ multiplex PCR; in TCRdb, only in-frame clones are kept and a portion is missing. In the table there are tens of thousands of clones, roughly nine tenths of which are singletons. The sequencing used peripheral blood, collected on day 0 of AZD1222 vaccination. The receptors were gathered from an adult in good health. CDR3s include the opening cysteine and the closing phenylalanine or tryptophan. The order of the fields is clone size, V gene, J gene, D gene, CDR3 protein. D genes are given only for firm matches. Only part of the rows carry a size: once, few, many, or a class if the clone is expanded.

>NA|TRBV29-1|TRBJ2-2|NA
CSVDRGHTGELFF
>once|TRBV7-9|TRBJ1-4|NA
CASSLGQTNEKLFF
>NA|TRBV28|TRBJ1-6|NA
CASSRPVSPLHF
>NA|TRBV12-3/TRBV12-4|TRBJ1-1|NA
CASSPNSITEAFF
>NA|TRBV10-2|TRBJ1-4|TRBD1
CASSESEGGRVSEKLFF
>NA|TRBV5-5|TRBJ1-1|NA
CASSLGRGALNTEAFF
>NA|TRBV2|TRBJ1-2|NA
CASREATREPTF
>NA|TRBV7-9|TRBJ2-7|NA
CASSLTGDEQYF
>NA|TRBV5-5|TRBJ2-3|TRBD1
CASSTGQGTDTQYF
>NA|TRBV5-1|TRBJ2-7|NA
CASSLVPGEQYF
>NA|TRBV11-3|TRBJ1-5|NA
CASSFLWAQHF
>NA|TRBV18|TRBJ2-3|NA
CASSPGAGPGDTQYF
>NA|TRBV7-7|TRBJ2-1|NA
CASSLDWLGEQFF
>NA|TRBV5-6|TRBJ2-1|NA
CASSSRGAPYNEQFF
>few|TRBV18|TRBJ1-6|NA
CASSNPSTGNYSPLHF
>NA|TRBV6-1|TRBJ2-1|NA
CASSPRSGSYNEQFF
>NA|TRBV12-5|TRBJ1-1|NA
CASGPGTGTLWTEAFF
>NA|TRBV5-1|TRBJ2-3|NA
CASSLDYTDTQYF
>once|TRBV2|TRBJ1-2|TRBD1
CASSKGQGDSDGYTF
>NA|TRBV28|TRBJ1-4|NA
CASSLGWEAGKLFF
>NA|TRBV10-3|TRBJ1-4|NA
CAISDNGGSNEKLFF
>NA|TRBV11-2|TRBJ2-3|NA
CASSFSRSTDTQYF
>NA|TRBV10-2|TRBJ2-7|NA
CANPAIGVCHEQYF
>NA|TRBV5-8|TRBJ1-5|TRBD1
CASSLGQGHTNQPQHF
>once|TRBV2|TRBJ2-2|NA
CASSEGPENTGELFF
>NA|TRBV6-2/TRBV6-3|TRBJ2-5|NA
CASSYRGWETQYF